The rows below give T cell receptor beta chains drawn from one sample of a study of Graves' ophthalmopathy and Graves' hyperthyroidism. TCRdb ran MiXCR on the multiplex PCR reads and lists one entry per CDR3 protein. The repertoire holds approximately 540,000 distinct CDR3 sequences, with under 45% as singletons. The sequencing input was peripheral blood or thyroid tissue (not recorded which). All receptors come from an adult man with Graves' hyperthyroidism. The conserved cysteine and the conserved F or W are not part of the CDR3 here. Each record gives: CDR3 protein, V gene.

CDR3aa: ASSQGVALRGFQETQY
v_gene: TRBV4-2

CDR3aa: ASSISSGSYEQY
v_gene: TRBV19

CDR3aa: ASNKAGSSYEQY
v_gene: TRBV6-5

CDR3aa: ASSLSPSVNEQF
v_gene: TRBV7-9

CDR3aa: ASSLEPRSYEQY
v_gene: TRBV7-6

CDR3aa: AISESTAKTPTGPEAF
v_gene: TRBV10-3

CDR3aa: ASSQERVGGRETQY
v_gene: TRBV3-1

CDR3aa: SAPRTGRNTEAF
v_gene: TRBV20-1

CDR3aa: ASSQTQQGWGTEAF
v_gene: TRBV4-1

CDR3aa: ASSFGREVQPQH
v_gene: TRBV12-3/TRBV12-4

CDR3aa: ASRLAESYEQY
v_gene: TRBV2

CDR3aa: SVRRNSGNTIY
v_gene: TRBV29-1

CDR3aa: ASSPRDSLADMQETQY
v_gene: TRBV4-1

CDR3aa: ASSYGAGANYEQY
v_gene: TRBV7-6

CDR3aa: SAQGAGYNSPLH
v_gene: TRBV20-1

CDR3aa: ASRGFMGNTEAF
v_gene: TRBV2

CDR3aa: SAATSGRHEQY
v_gene: TRBV20-1

CDR3aa: ASSPRDRRYGYT
v_gene: TRBV19

CDR3aa: ASSPRLTAPSYGYT
v_gene: TRBV10-3

CDR3aa: ASGFLGTATPEAF
v_gene: TRBV12-5

CDR3aa: ASSLMSGAKTEAF
v_gene: TRBV5-5

CDR3aa: ASSGQTSGNTIY
v_gene: TRBV19

CDR3aa: ASSVGGDSSYEQY
v_gene: TRBV9

CDR3aa: ASSGGQGADYT
v_gene: TRBV7-9

CDR3aa: ASSTRVGGDEKLF
v_gene: TRBV9

CDR3aa: ASSGELATDTQY
v_gene: TRBV10-2

CDR3aa: SAREGGVHNEKLF
v_gene: TRBV20-1

CDR3aa: ASSEEAGPHLH
v_gene: TRBV2

CDR3aa: ASSPARDYEQETQY
v_gene: TRBV5-1

CDR3aa: ASSWTGNEETQY
v_gene: TRBV9

CDR3aa: ASRGGRGSVNEQF
v_gene: TRBV2

CDR3aa: ASRPPEGRKDEQY
v_gene: TRBV2